This paragraph reports one TCR beta chain. This table comes from immunoSEQ multiplex PCR, and its TCRdb copy is limited to in-frame clones, with some not included. The sample consists of approximately 300,000 clones, 90% of them appearing once. This sample was included in a study of blood T cell repertoires in COVID-19. Study-level information: Material from acute and convalescent COVID-19 was sourced from the United States, Italy and Spain. Sample material is recorded as cDNA or gDNA derived from T cells, B-cell-depleted T cells, or PBMCs.

Looked up from germline, CDR1 is MDHEN and CDR2 is SYDVKM. Between the trimmed V and J ends, which lost 2 bases and 7 bases, there was a span of 8 bases. The CDR3 length is 12 residues. The clonotype was recovered from a woman aged 18-29 years with acute COVID-19. This chain joins TRBV28 and TRBJ2-5, with D tentatively TRBD2 (5 bases). The sequenced material came from PBMCs or T cells enriched from blood (not recorded which). CDR3 region: CASSLEAGTQYF. CDR3 nucleotide sequence: TGTGCCAGCAGTTTAGAGGCGGGGACCCAGTACTTC.